The clone carrying this T cell receptor beta chain was recorded once. Its antigen remains unidentified. Every single patient, without exception, relapsed after autologous stem cell transplantation, and brentuximab vedotin exposure varied. This CDR3 has 16 residues. The germline V and J ends were trimmed by 2 bases and 5 bases, with 19 bases remaining between them. Germline-derived CDR1 and CDR2 are SGHTA and FQGNSA. The entry originates in a study of PD-1 blockade in classical Hodgkin lymphoma. Looking at the study overall: On a schedule of every 2 weeks, patients received nivolumab 3 mg/kg intravenously. General study results and limits: Reasons behind the repertoire differences stay unclear, perhaps disease activity or earlier therapy. Some patients began nivolumab under 1 year after ASCT. These patients were excluded from later analyses. CD4+ but not CD8+ TCR diversity rose significantly by C4D1.

TCRdb's table, derived via immunoSEQ multiplex PCR, lists solely in-frame clones and lacks some. The sample has 95,000 or so clones, approximately 88% seen once. This material consisted of peripheral blood mononuclear cells (PBMCs), taken at baseline. The sequence was collected from a human donor with classical Hodgkin lymphoma. This chain connects TRBV7-2 to TRBJ2-7; the D gene could be TRBD1 or TRBD2 (5 bases each). The CDR3 region is CASSLRPRGRGDEQYF. CDR3 coding DNA: TGTGCCAGCAGCTTAAGGCCCCGGGGTCGAGGGGACGAGCAGTACTTC.